This entry lists 31 T cell receptor beta chains sequenced from one sample in a study of shared clonotypes between healthy human individuals (dated by TCRdb to about 2020). Libraries were built with the immunoSEQ multiplex PCR assay. In TCRdb, the immuneACCESS table is reduced to in-frame sequences with V and J assigned. These tables do not hold every clone; where another copy was compared, an unresolved V gene accounts for under half, and the others remain unexplained. This sample holds 500,000 to 650,000 clones; just over 75% were observed only once. About 12% of the sample is taken by the ten largest. Input material: PBMCs. Source of these receptors: a woman aged 40 to 49 in good health. Some clones in this sample may be carry-over from other donors' samples.

This clone was seen at least ten times. The chain combines TRBV7-3 with TRBJ2-3; 7 bases agree with TRBD2. V was pared by 4 bases and J by 2 bases, with 3 bases of the junction left unmatched. CDR1 is SGHTA, CDR2 FQGTGA, per germline. This CDR3 has 14 amino acids. The CDR3, as DNA: TGTGCCAGCAGCTCCGGGACTACCACAGATACGCAGTATTTT. It codes for CASSSGTTTDTQYF.

The chain uses TRBV7-8 and TRBJ2-7; no reliable D call. Germline V gene data show CDR1 as SGHVS and CDR2 as FQNEAQ. The CDR3 spans 16 residues. V lost 5 bases and J 0 bases, leaving 17 bases between the germline ends. CDR3 residues: CASSHGGAPASYEQYF. DNA for the CDR3: TGTGCCAGCAGCCACGGCGGAGCTCCGGCCTCCTACGAGCAGTACTTC.

The CDR3 bases are TGTGCCAGCAGTACGGACAGGGGGCCATTACGGACCTTCTACGAGCAGTACTTC. Its translation: CASSTDRGPLRTFYEQYF. The V and J genes are TRBV28 and TRBJ2-7; 11 bases line up with TRBD1. The trim removed 5 bases at V and 3 bases at J, leaving 15 bases unmatched. The CDR3 length is 18 residues. Germline V gene lookup returns CDR1 MDHEN and CDR2 SYDVKM.

The chain is built from TRBV7-9 and TRBJ2-7; D is unresolved. This CDR3 spans 15 amino acids. Per the germline V gene, CDR1 is SEHNR and CDR2 is FQNEAQ (reference sequence). With 1 base removed from V and 2 bases from J, the gap between germline ends came to 12 bases. CDR3 sequence: CASSLEGIRAYEQYF. The CDR3 DNA is TGTGCCAGCAGCTTAGAAGGGATAAGAGCCTACGAGCAGTACTTC. Full variable domain (outside the CDR3, taken from reference TRBV7-9 and TRBJ2-7): DTGVSQNPRHKITKRGQNVTFRCDPISEHNRLYWYRQTLGQGPEFLTYFQNEAQLEKSRLLSDRFSAERPKGSFSTLEIQRTEQGDSAMYLCASSLEGIRAYEQYFGPGTRLTVT.

The J gene is TRBJ2-5, the V gene TRBV28; 8 bases are shared with TRBD1. Germline V gives CDR1 MDHEN, CDR2 SYDVKM. This CDR3 has 15 amino acids. J was trimmed by 2 bases and V by 6 bases; bases with no gene match: 8. CDR3 DNA: TGTGCCAGCAGCTGGCCGGGGACAGGTCAAGAGACCCAGTACTTC. This sequence encodes CASSWPGTGQETQYF.

The V gene is TRBV10-1, the J gene TRBJ2-1; TRBD1 might be the D (5 bases). The CDR3 spans 13 residues. Germline values: CDR1 WNHNN, CDR2 SYGVQD (reference sequence). V lost 10 bases and J lost 2, with 12 bases in between. The CDR3 here is CATSRGPYNEQFF. The CDR3 DNA follows: TGCGCCACCTCTAGGGGCCCCTACAATGAGCAGTTCTTC.

With regard to this clone: Distinct nucleotide sequences in the sample also encode this CDR3. This chain joins TRBV7-3 and TRBJ2-3, with TRBD2 identical over 8 bases. CDR1 is SGHTA, CDR2 FQGTGA, per germline. The CDR3 has 17 amino acids. Germline trimming cut 1 base from V and 2 bases from J; bases unmatched to any gene: 8. The CDR3, as DNA: TGTGCCAGCAGCTTAAGGGGGACGGGAGGGCCCACAGATACGCAGTATTTT. Translating gives CASSLRGTGGPTDTQYF.

The gene calls are TRBV15 and TRBJ1-4; 12 nucleotides match TRBD1. The CDR3 consists of 14 residues. Germline loops: CDR1 LNHNV, CDR2 YYDKDF (reference sequence). The V gene end was trimmed by 8 bases and the J gene end by 8 bases; junction bases not matched to a gene: 6. CDR3 sequence: CATGTGGFREKLFF. As DNA, the CDR3 is TGTGCCACCGGGACAGGGGGCTTTCGGGAAAAACTGTTTTTT.

The CDR3 DNA reads as TGTGCCAGCAGCCCGGAGCGGGAAAATGGGGATACGCAGTATTTT. This translates into CASSPERENGDTQYF. V usage is TRBV5-4 and J usage is TRBJ2-3; 7 bases line up with TRBD2. Germline assignment: CDR1 SGHNT and CDR2 YYREEE (reference sequence). V shed 4 bases, J shed 6 bases, and the junction held 11 bases outside the gene matches. This CDR3 spans 15 amino acids.

The chain is built from TRBV10-3 and TRBJ2-7, with 9 bases matching TRBD1. J lost 5 bases, V lost 10 bases, and 9 bases had no gene match. The CDR3 loop spans 13 amino acids. The germline V gene encodes CDR1 ENHRY and CDR2 SYGVKD. CDR3 amino acids: CATSGTGMDEQYF. The DNA for the CDR3 is TGTGCCACCTCCGGGACAGGGATGGACGAGCAGTACTTC.

The gene calls are TRBV7-6 and TRBJ2-7; 16 bases line up with TRBD2. There are 16 residues in the CDR3. Germline CDR1 and CDR2: SGHVS and FNYEAQ. The V gene end was trimmed by 2 bases and the J gene end by 10 bases; junction bases not matched to a gene: 8. CDR3 DNA: TGTGCCAGCAGCTTACGGGGGGGACTAGCGGGAGGGCCACAGTACTTC. This gives the protein CASSLRGGLAGGPQYF.

This clone was recorded once. A clone one base away is much larger, so this may be a read error. The chain joins TRBV5-4 to TRBJ2-5, with D uncertain. This CDR3 spans 11 amino acids. The germline gives CDR1 SGHNT, CDR2 YYREEE (reference sequence). Trimming left V 2 bases short and J 4 bases short, with 3 bases between. The CDR3 bases are TGTGCCAGCAGCTTAGCAGAGACCCAGTACTTC. Encoded protein: CASSLAETQYF.

The genes are TRBV30 and TRBJ1-2; D remains ambiguous. The germline gives CDR1 GTSNPN, CDR2 SVGIG (reference sequence). The CDR3 runs 15 residues. V lost 1 base to trimming and J lost 7 bases, with 19 bases between them. In nucleotides, the CDR3 is TGTGCCTGGAGTGGGGGAGGCGTTGGCTTCTCTGGCTACACCTTC. Protein: CAWSGGGVGFSGYTF.

A word on this clone: Other nucleotide sequences from this sample produce the same CDR3. This sequence joins TRBV7-9 and TRBJ1-3; D perhaps matches TRBD1 (5 bases). The CDR3 totals 13 residues. In germline, CDR1 is SEHNR, CDR2 FQNEAQ (reference sequence). V dropped 9 bases and J dropped 0 bases, with 9 bases sitting between them. CDR3 loop: CASRGSSGNTIYF. The DNA for the CDR3 is TGTGCCAGTAGGGGCTCCTCTGGAAACACCATATATTTT.

V gene TRBV30 combines with J gene TRBJ1-4; perhaps TRBD1 as D (6 bases). The V and J ends lost 6 bases and 7 bases respectively, with 18 bases between them. The CDR3 has 14 amino acids. Looked up from germline, CDR1 is GTSNPN and CDR2 is SVGIG (reference sequence). CDR3 protein: CACNHRDLTEKLFF. The CDR3 DNA reads TGTGCCTGTAACCACAGGGATTTGACTGAAAAACTGTTTTTT.

This chain connects TRBV7-9 to TRBJ2-7; the match to TRBD1 covers 7 bases. Germline-derived CDR1 and CDR2 are SEHNR and FQNEAQ (reference sequence). The CDR3 sequence is 14 residues long. The V segment lost 5 bases and the J segment 7 bases; nucleotides outside the gene matches: 11. The CDR3 DNA sequence: TGTGCCAGCAGCCCCAGGCAGGGGGTAAGTGAGCAGTACTTC. It is translated as CASSPRQGVSEQYF.

V gene TRBV6-6 combines with J gene TRBJ2-1; D possibly corresponds to TRBD1 (6 bases). The germline CDR1 and CDR2 sequences are MNHNY and SVGAGI (reference sequence). This CDR3 contains 10 residues. V was pared by 10 bases and J by 10 bases, with 11 bases between. CDR3 in DNA: TGTGCCACCAAGGGGGTAGAGCAGTTCTTC. As protein: CATKGVEQFF.

This sequence joins TRBV1 and TRBJ2-5; TRBD2 was called by the table and not checked on the DNA. TRBV1 is assigned pseudogene status. The CDR3 length is 22 residues. CDR3 sequence (DNA): TGCACCAGCAGCCAAGTCGGGACTGGACTAGCGGGACTTCGAACAGGGTGGGAGACCCAGTACTTC. Its protein product is CTSSQVGTGLAGLRTGWETQYF.

The chain is built from TRBV9 and TRBJ2-2, with 10 positions matching TRBD2. CDR3 length equals 16 residues. The germline gives CDR1 SGDLS, CDR2 YYNGEE. V dropped 0 bases and J dropped 2; count of bases not matched to a gene: 1. CDR3: CASSVVAGGNTGELFF. In DNA form, the CDR3 reads TGTGCCAGCAGCGTAGTAGCGGGAGGTAACACCGGGGAGCTGTTTTTT.

The genes are TRBV19 and TRBJ1-6, with D tentatively TRBD1 (6 bases). V lost 8 bases, J lost 12 bases, and 23 bases lay in between. Germline V gives CDR1 LNHDA, CDR2 SQIVND (reference sequence). The CDR3 has 15 residues. DNA of the CDR3: TGTGCCAGTCGTCCTACGAGCTTACAGGGAAGACCCCTCCACTTT. Translated, it gives CASRPTSLQGRPLHF.

This clone was picked up a small number of times. The V gene is TRBV28, the J gene TRBJ2-5; 7 bases agree with TRBD1. Trimming took 7 bases from V and 3 from J; bases not matched to a gene: 5. CDR1 MDHEN and CDR2 SYDVKM come from the germline V gene. The CDR3 has 13 residues. The CDR3 protein is CASTGTAEETQYF. The CDR3 nucleotides are TGTGCCAGCACCGGGACAGCCGAAGAGACCCAGTACTTC.

V gene TRBV5-6 combines with J gene TRBJ1-1, with TRBD1 as a possible D gene (5 bases). This CDR3 is built from 18 residues. V was clipped by 4 bases and J by 1 base, with 23 bases between them. From germline, CDR1 is SGHDT and CDR2 YYEEEE. CDR3 DNA sequence: TGTGCCAGCAGCCGGCGTCGAGGGGCCACACTACAGAACACTGAAGCTTTCTTT. It specifies CASSRRRGATLQNTEAFF. Based on the CDR3 plus reference TRBV5-6 and TRBJ1-1, the full variable domain is DAGVTQSPTHLIKTRGQQVTLRCSPKSGHDTVSWYQQALGQGPQFIFQYYEEEERQRGNFPDRFSGHQFPNYSSELNVNALLLGDSALYLCASSRRRGATLQNTEAFFGQGTRLTVV.

The chain recombines TRBV19 with TRBJ2-1; 7 bases agree with TRBD2. Trimming took 4 bases from V and 2 from J; bases not matched to a gene: 8. This CDR3 spans 16 amino acids. Per the germline V gene, CDR1 is LNHDA and CDR2 is SQIVND (reference sequence). The CDR3: CASSTRLAFAYNEQFF. The CDR3 bases are TGTGCCAGTAGTACACGACTAGCTTTCGCCTACAATGAGCAGTTCTTC.

This clone was detected many times. The J gene is TRBJ1-5, the V gene TRBV19; tentatively, D is TRBD1 (6 bases). The CDR3 sequence is 14 residues long. Per the germline V gene, CDR1 is LNHDA and CDR2 is SQIVND (reference sequence). Trimming stripped 3 bases from V and 6 bases from J, with 12 bases between. As DNA, the CDR3 is TGTGCCAGTAGTATTAATTCGGGGGCTCAGCCCCAGCATTTT. Its protein product is CASSINSGAQPQHF.

CDR3 sequence (DNA): TGTGCCAGCAGCGTGAGGGGCGTAGGCGTTTTTAACTATGGCTACACCTTC. Protein: CASSVRGVGVFNYGYTF. The genes are TRBV5-6 and TRBJ1-2; maybe TRBD1 (5 bases). The V gene's germline CDR1 is SGHDT and CDR2 YYEEEE. Trimming stripped 4 bases from V and 1 base from J, with 20 bases between. CDR3 length: 17 residues.

The chain combines TRBV28 with TRBJ2-7; 7 bases fit TRBD1. Germline assignment: CDR1 MDHEN and CDR2 SYDVKM. With V trimmed by 7 bases and J by 7 bases, 13 bases remained unmatched. The CDR3 loop spans 14 amino acids. The CDR3 sequence: CASKNRGSSGEQYF. Written as DNA, the CDR3 is TGTGCCAGCAAAAACAGGGGATCCTCGGGAGAGCAGTACTTC.

The chain has TRBV5-1 and TRBJ1-1; 7 bases are shared with TRBD1. This CDR3 is 15 amino acids long. Germline CDR1 SGHRS, CDR2 YFSETQ. The V segment lost 2 bases and the J segment 4 bases; nucleotides outside the gene matches: 8. The CDR3 region has the DNA TGCGCCAGCAGCTTCGCCCGACAGGGACGCACTGAAGCTTTCTTT. As protein: CASSFARQGRTEAFF.

V usage is TRBV5-4 and J usage is TRBJ2-7; TRBD1 matches 11 bases. This CDR3 is built from 15 residues. After removal of 4 bases from V and 2 bases from J, the junction contained 5 bases not matched to a gene. CDR1 and CDR2 (germline): SGHNT, YYREEE (reference sequence). The CDR3 nucleotides are TGTGCCAGCAGCCGGGACAGGGGGACGGCCTACGAGCAGTACTTC. It is translated as CASSRDRGTAYEQYF.

CDR3 DNA sequence: TGTGCCAGCAGCCCTACTAGAACCTACAATGAGCAGTTCTTC. Protein product: CASSPTRTYNEQFF. This sequence joins TRBV11-2 and TRBJ2-1; TRBD2 might be the D (5 bases). The ends were cut back, 5 bases at V and 2 bases at J, with 10 bases in the middle. The CDR3 runs to 14 residues. Germline-derived CDR1 and CDR2 are SGHAT and FQNNGV.

The gene calls are TRBV28 and TRBJ2-1; 8 nucleotides match TRBD1. This CDR3 is built from 13 residues. Germline lookup yields CDR1 MDHEN and CDR2 SYDVKM. Trimming removed 5 bases from V and 7 bases from J; junction bases left unmatched: 4. This CDR3 reads CASSRQGRNEQFF. For the CDR3, the DNA is TGTGCCAGCAGTCGACAGGGGCGGAATGAGCAGTTCTTC.

V gene TRBV5-4 combines with J gene TRBJ2-1; possible D gene TRBD1, 5 bases. The V and J ends lost 4 bases and 4 bases respectively, with 18 bases between them. This CDR3 contains 16 residues. Germline V lookup: CDR1 SGHNT, CDR2 YYREEE (reference sequence). The CDR3, as DNA: TGTGCCAGCAGCCCAGGCATGAGACAGAAATACAATGAGCAGTTCTTC. This sequence encodes CASSPGMRQKYNEQFF.